The rows below give T cell receptor beta chains drawn from one sample of a study of shared clonotypes between healthy human individuals. Sequencing used immunoSEQ multiplex PCR; TCRdb keeps in-frame clones, though not all of them. The sample records around 500,000 clones, roughly 83% being singletons. The specimen sequenced was PBMCs. The receptors here all came from a woman aged 40 to 50 in good health. Some clones in this sample may be carry-over from other donors' samples. CDR3s include the opening cysteine and the closing phenylalanine or tryptophan. The D gene is left open where the match is weak. Clone size is not always given. Where it is, it says once, few, many or a class for expanded clones.

clone_size,j_call,d_call,v_call,cdr3_aa,cdr3_nt
once,TRBJ2-1,TRBD2,TRBV5-1,CASRAGTSGIDEQFF,TGCGCCAGCAGGGCAGGGACTAGCGGGATTGATGAGCAGTTCTTC
-,TRBJ2-7,TRBD2,TRBV29-1,CSVPTSGRALLYEQYF,TGCAGCGTACCGACTAGCGGGAGGGCCCTCTTGTACGAGCAGTACTTC
once,TRBJ2-7,-,TRBV9,CASSVGTAGGQAYEQYF,TGTGCCAGCAGCGTAGGCACAGCGGGGGGACAGGCCTACGAGCAGTACTTC
once,TRBJ2-2,TRBD2,TRBV7-2,CASSPTSGSKNTGELFF,TGTGCCAGCAGCCCTACTAGCGGGAGCAAGAACACCGGGGAGCTGTTTTTT
-,TRBJ2-2,-,TRBV7-9,CASRTGRGNTGELFF,TGTGCCAGCAGGACGGGACGGGGAAACACCGGGGAGCTGTTTTTT
-,TRBJ2-7,-,TRBV9,CAPQWRRYEQYF,TGTGCCCCTCAATGGCGGCGGTACGAGCAGTACTTC
-,TRBJ2-5,TRBD2,TRBV28,CASSLGLAGARTQYF,TGTGCCAGCAGTTTAGGGCTAGCGGGCGCAAGGACCCAGTACTTC
-,TRBJ2-1,TRBD1,TRBV5-4,CASSPGTGGYNEQFF,TGTGCCAGCAGCCCCGGGACAGGGGGTTACAATGAGCAGTTCTTC
-,TRBJ2-1,TRBD2,TRBV27,CASSINPGLEYYNEQFF,TGTGCCAGCAGTATAAATCCGGGACTAGAATACTACAATGAGCAGTTCTTC
-,TRBJ2-2,TRBD1,TRBV29-1,CSVRDREYTGELFF,TGCAGCGTCCGGGACAGGGAGTACACCGGGGAGCTGTTTTTT
-,TRBJ2-3,TRBD2,TRBV10-3,CAISDSGRVGDTQYF,TGTGCCATCAGCGATAGCGGGAGGGTCGGGGATACGCAGTATTTT
-,TRBJ2-7,TRBD2,TRBV19,CASSIQAGANNEQYF,TGTGCCAGTAGTATACAAGCGGGGGCGAATAACGAGCAGTACTTC
-,TRBJ2-7,-,TRBV27,CASSLNRYEQYF,TGTGCCAGCAGCCTAAACCGCTACGAGCAGTACTTC
-,TRBJ1-2,-,TRBV19,CASSIRGEAGYTF,TGTGCCAGTAGTATACGGGGAGAGGCTGGCTACACCTTC
-,TRBJ2-3,-,TRBV18,CASSGQGRTDTQYF,TGTGCCAGCTCAGGCCAGGGAAGGACAGATACGCAGTATTTT
many,TRBJ2-1,TRBD2,TRBV5-4,CASSLVAGGPYNEQFF,TGTGCCAGCAGCTTGGTTGCGGGAGGCCCCTACAATGAGCAGTTCTTC
once,TRBJ2-3,-,TRBV19,CASGAWPDTQYF,TGTGCCAGTGGGGCGTGGCCAGATACGCAGTATTTT
-,TRBJ2-1,TRBD1,TRBV9,CASSVAGGQGGQFF,TGTGCCAGCAGCGTAGCAGGGGGACAGGGAGGTCAGTTCTTC
-,TRBJ2-1,-,TRBV5-1,CASSLGLGVGEQFF,TGCGCCAGCAGCTTGGGACTAGGGGTTGGTGAGCAGTTCTTC
-,TRBJ2-1,-,TRBV25-1,CASSEPGGFVEQFF,TGTGCCAGCAGTGAACCCGGGGGTTTTGTTGAGCAGTTCTTC
-,TRBJ2-3,-,TRBV9,CASSVLEGLDTQYF,TGTGCCAGCAGCGTATTAGAGGGGTTAGATACGCAGTATTTT
few,TRBJ1-1,TRBD1,TRBV6-6,CASSYSTGMNTEAFF,TGTGCCAGCAGTTACTCGACAGGGATGAACACTGAAGCTTTCTTT
-,TRBJ1-2,-,TRBV7-8,CASSLTGQNYGYTF,TGTGCCAGCAGCTTAACGGGACAAAACTATGGCTACACCTTC
few,TRBJ2-1,-,TRBV25-1,CASRQGGSVDEQFF,TGTGCCAGCCGTCAGGGTGGTTCTGTCGATGAGCAGTTCTTC
-,TRBJ2-7,TRBD2,TRBV4-1,CASSQDQRESSEQYF,TGCGCCAGCAGCCAAGACCAGCGGGAATCCTCCGAGCAGTACTTC
-,TRBJ2-7,TRBD1,TRBV18,CASSPRIGDRGPRSSYEQYF,TGTGCCAGCTCACCGAGGATAGGGGACAGGGGGCCCCGAAGCTCCTACGAGCAGTACTTC
-,TRBJ1-1,TRBD1,TRBV28,CASSSTGQGNTEAFF,TGTGCCAGCAGTAGTACCGGACAGGGCAACACTGAAGCTTTCTTT